Listed below are T cell receptor beta chains from one sample, sequenced in a study of tumour-infiltrating T cells in Burkitt lymphoma. The repertoire was sequenced with immunoSEQ multiplex PCR; TCRdb's copy has only in-frame clones and lacks some. The table has about 46,000 clones, around 30% seen once. The sample taken for sequencing was tumor tissue. These TCRs come from a human donor with Burkitt lymphoma. The CDR3 runs from the conserved cysteine through the conserved F or W. A D gene is named only where the DNA matches it firmly. Size is stated for part of the rows, as once, few or many counts, or as a class when the clone is expanded.

clone_size,v_call,d_call,j_call,cdr3_aa,cdr3_nt
.,TRBV7-9,.,TRBJ1-1,CASREYDTEAFF,TGTGCCAGCAGGGAGTACGACACTGAAGCTTTCTTT
few,TRBV6-5,TRBD1,TRBJ2-7,CASSGRGRRQYF,TGTGCCAGCAGTGGCAGGGGGCGTCGGCAGTACTTC
.,TRBV5-1,TRBD2,TRBJ2-5,CASSKGTSGGFTETQYF,TGCGCCAGCAGCAAGGGGACTAGCGGGGGGTTCACGGAGACCCAGTACTTC
.,TRBV27,.,TRBJ1-2,CASSSFGGDVTVRGSYGYTF,TGTGCCAGCAGTTCCTTCGGGGGGGATGTTACCGTGCGGGGCTCCTATGGCTACACCTTC
few,TRBV7-9,.,TRBJ1-6,CASTLGSSYNSPLHF,TGTGCCAGCACCCTAGGGAGCTCCTATAATTCACCCCTCCACTTT
few,TRBV7-3,.,TRBJ2-2,CASSLEGHSNTGELFF,TGTGCCAGCAGCTTGGAGGGACACTCGAACACCGGGGAGCTGTTTTTT
.,TRBV6-6,.,TRBJ2-7,CASSQRTWNEQYF,TGTGCCAGCAGTCAGCGGACCTGGAACGAGCAGTACTTC
.,TRBV6-6,.,TRBJ1-5,CASSYGTGQSQPQHF,TGTGCCAGCAGTTACGGTACAGGGCAGAGTCAGCCCCAGCATTTT
.,TRBV5-1,.,TRBJ1-2,CASSLTGMDYGYTF,TGCGCCAGCAGCTTGACAGGGATGGACTATGGCTACACCTTC
.,TRBV19,.,TRBJ1-1,CASSRQPTEAFF,TGTGCCAGTAGCCGACAGCCCACTGAAGCTTTCTTT
few,TRBV6-1,.,TRBJ1-2,CASSVSRPGYGYTF,TGTGCCAGCAGTGTTAGTCGTCCGGGCTATGGCTACACCTTC
.,TRBV6-5,.,TRBJ2-2,CASSQGTGELFF,TGTGCCAGCAGTCAGGGCACCGGGGAGCTGTTTTTT
.,TRBV7-9,.,TRBJ1-1,CASSLRGVTEAFF,TGTGCCAGCAGCCTGCGAGGGGTGACTGAAGCTTTCTTT
few,TRBV7-9,.,TRBJ2-3,CASSFTQREITDTQYF,TGTGCCAGCAGCTTCACACAGAGGGAAATCACAGATACGCAGTATTTT
.,TRBV18,TRBD1,TRBJ1-2,CASSLDRASNYGYTF,TGTGCCAGCTCACTTGACAGGGCTTCTAACTATGGCTACACCTTC
few,TRBV14,.,TRBJ2-1,CASSQWSLNEQFF,TGTGCCAGCAGCCAGTGGAGTCTAAATGAGCAGTTCTTC
.,TRBV6-5,.,TRBJ2-1,CASSYRTTYNEQFF,TGTGCCAGCAGTTACAGAACAACCTACAATGAGCAGTTCTTC
few,TRBV6-6,.,TRBJ2-5,CASSFAPGSRETQYF,TGTGCCAGCAGTTTCGCCCCGGGGAGCCGAGAGACCCAGTACTTC
once,TRBV5-5,TRBD1,TRBJ2-3,CASSPGTDGTDTQYF,TGTGCCAGCAGTCCCGGGACAGACGGCACAGATACGCAGTATTTT
.,TRBV27,.,TRBJ1-6,CASSRGAGSNSPLHF,TGTGCCAGCAGTCGGGGGGCAGGGTCGAATTCACCCCTCCACTTT
.,TRBV21-1,.,TRBJ2-5,CASSKVGGQKETQYF,TGTGCCAGCAGCAAAGTAGGGGGACAGAAAGAGACCCAGTACTTC
.,TRBV5-6,.,TRBJ1-3,CAGGLNSGNTIYF,TGTGCCGGCGGACTAAATTCTGGAAACACCATATATTTT
.,TRBV18,TRBD1,TRBJ2-5,CASSPGQEETQYF,TGTGCCAGCTCACCGGGACAGGAAGAGACCCAGTACTTC
few,TRBV20-1,.,TRBJ1-2,CSARYGSYTF,TGCAGTGCTAGATACGGAAGCTACACCTTC
few,TRBV7-9,.,TRBJ1-2,CASSLGAGSDGYTF,TGTGCCAGCAGCTTAGGAGCAGGGAGTGATGGCTACACCTTC
.,TRBV5-1,TRBD1,TRBJ2-5,CASSSGTEETQYF,TGCGCCAGCAGTTCCGGGACAGAAGAGACCCAGTACTTC
few,TRBV2,.,TRBJ2-5,CASSGLLAQETQYF,TGTGCCAGCAGCGGCTTATTGGCTCAAGAGACCCAGTACTTC
.,TRBV7-6,.,TRBJ1-4,CASSVSGAYNEKLFF,TGTGCCAGCAGCGTCTCGGGGGCCTATAATGAAAAACTGTTTTTT
.,TRBV5-7,.,TRBJ2-7,CASSPRQAGLKEYF,TGTGCCAGCAGCCCCCGCCAGGCAGGCCTTAAAGAGTACTTC
.,TRBV4-1,.,TRBJ1-1,CASSQDYNTEAFF,TGCGCCAGCAGCCAAGATTACAACACTGAAGCTTTCTTT
few,TRBV4-2,TRBD1,TRBJ1-6,CASSQEGTGQGTWGSPLHF,TGTGCCAGCAGCCAAGAGGGTACGGGACAGGGGACATGGGGTTCACCCCTCCACTTT
once,TRBV2,.,TRBJ1-2,CASSDRGAIGYTF,TGTGCCAGCAGTGATAGGGGCGCCATCGGCTACACCTTC
.,TRBV7-2,TRBD1,TRBJ2-2,CASQPSTTGSGELFF,TGTGCCAGCCAACCTTCTACGACAGGGTCCGGGGAGCTGTTTTTT